Listed below are T cell receptor beta chains from one sample, sequenced in a study of blood T cell repertoires in COVID-19. Repertoires were generated with immunoSEQ multiplex PCR, while TCRdb's copy carries only in-frame clones and drops some. This sample has about 180,000 clones, with more than 75% found just once. The sequenced sample consisted of PBMCs or T cells enriched from blood (not recorded which). The receptors stem from a woman aged 25 to 45 who had recovered from COVID-19. Each CDR3 is given with its conserved first and last residue. The order of the fields is D gene, clone size, J gene, V gene, CDR3 protein, CDR3 DNA. A D gene is named only where the DNA matches it firmly. Size is stated for part of the rows, as once, few or many counts, or as a class when the clone is expanded.

- | medium-sized | TRBJ2-1 | TRBV11-2 | CASSLTNNEQFF | TGTGCCAGCAGCCTAACGAACAATGAGCAGTTCTTC
- | - | TRBJ2-7 | TRBV4-2 | CASSLGDLSSYEQYF | TGTGCCAGCAGCCTGGGGGACTTAAGCTCCTACGAGCAGTACTTC
TRBD2 | medium-sized | TRBJ2-2 | TRBV6-4 | CASSALAGEVGELFF | TGTGCCAGCAGTGCGCTAGCGGGAGAAGTCGGGGAGCTGTTTTTT
- | - | TRBJ2-7 | TRBV19 | CASSSSHRVRYEQYF | TGTGCCAGTAGTTCCTCACACAGGGTTCGGTACGAGCAGTACTTC
- | - | TRBJ1-6 | TRBV6-1 | CASSEGLQGTTNSPLHF | TGTGCCAGCAGTGAAGGATTACAGGGCACAACTAATTCACCCCTCCACTTT
TRBD2 | - | TRBJ2-5 | TRBV6-1 | CASSEVAGGEETQYF | TGTGCCAGCAGTGAGGTAGCGGGAGGGGAAGAGACCCAGTACTTC
- | - | TRBJ1-4 | TRBV28 | CASFPSGQTNEKLFF | TGTGCCAGCTTCCCCTCGGGACAAACTAATGAAAAACTGTTTTTT
- | - | TRBJ2-5 | TRBV5-1 | CASSLVGAGIRETQYF | TGCGCCAGCAGCTTGGTAGGGGCGGGAATTCGGGAGACCCAGTACTTC
TRBD2 | - | TRBJ2-2 | TRBV7-2 | CASSSGTSLPGELFF | TGTGCCAGCAGTAGCGGGACTAGTTTGCCCGGGGAGCTGTTTTTT
- | - | TRBJ2-5 | TRBV7-3 | CASSPSRGETQYF | TGTGCCAGCAGCCCATCCCGGGGTGAGACCCAGTACTTC
- | - | TRBJ1-6 | TRBV28 | CASTPARVNSPLHF | TGTGCCAGCACCCCGGCTCGGGTGAATTCACCCCTCCACTTT
TRBD2 | - | TRBJ2-7 | TRBV5-1 | CASSLGGLAGASYEQYF | TGCGCCAGCAGCTTGGGGGGGCTAGCGGGAGCCAGTTACGAGCAGTACTTC
TRBD1 | - | TRBJ2-2 | TRBV27 | CASSRDRVTGELFF | TGTGCCAGCAGCCGGGACAGGGTCACCGGGGAGCTGTTTTTT
- | once | TRBJ2-1 | TRBV27 | CASSSRSNSNDNEQFF | TGTGCCAGCAGTTCCCGGTCCAACTCTAACGACAATGAGCAGTTCTTC
TRBD2 | - | TRBJ2-1 | TRBV2 | CASSVSSGGEQFF | TGTGCCAGCAGCGTCTCTAGCGGGGGTGAGCAGTTCTTC
- | - | TRBJ1-1 | TRBV27 | CATAPAGFPEAFF | TGTGCTACAGCTCCGGCAGGGTTCCCTGAAGCTTTCTTT
TRBD1 | once | TRBJ2-7 | TRBV27 | CASSPGQGAYEQYF | TGTGCCAGCAGTCCGGGACAGGGGGCTTACGAGCAGTACTTC
TRBD2 | - | TRBJ2-3 | TRBV3-1/TRBV3-2 | CASSQGTSGRALGTDTQYF | TGTGCCAGCAGCCAAGGGACTAGCGGGAGGGCCCTGGGCACAGATACGCAGTATTTT
- | - | TRBJ2-7 | TRBV13 | CASSLRGDSRYEQYF | TGTGCCAGCAGCCTCAGGGGGGACTCTCGATACGAGCAGTACTTC
TRBD1 | - | TRBJ2-3 | TRBV7-3 | CASSSSQGRTDTQYF | TGTGCCAGCAGCTCATCACAGGGGCGCACAGATACGCAGTATTTT
- | - | TRBJ2-5 | TRBV7-2 | CASSLDGRIVGETQYF | TGTGCCAGCAGCTTAGACGGGAGAATTGTAGGAGAGACCCAGTACTTC
TRBD1 | - | TRBJ1-5 | TRBV28 | CASRQRRTGRNQPQHF | TGTGCCAGCAGACAACGCCGGACAGGGAGGAATCAGCCCCAGCATTTT
- | - | TRBJ2-1 | TRBV28 | CASKTLDNEQFF | TGTGCCAGCAAAACACTAGACAATGAGCAGTTCTTC
TRBD1 | - | TRBJ1-2 | TRBV7-2 | CASTRDRAFDGYTF | TGTGCCAGCACACGGGACAGGGCATTTGATGGCTACACCTTC
- | - | TRBJ2-7 | TRBV27 | CASSLQLGSYEQYF | TGTGCCAGCAGTTTACAGCTCGGGAGCTACGAGCAGTACTTC
TRBD1 | - | TRBJ2-4 | TRBV14 | CASSQTGMAWYF | TGTGCCAGCAGCCAGACAGGGATGGCTTGGTACTTC